This T cell receptor beta chain was captured by sequencing in a study of blood T cells in healthy people across ages. The CDR3 spans 14 residues. Trimming left V 1 base short and J 3 bases short, with 9 bases between. CDR1 is SGHTA, CDR2 FQGNSA, per germline. Study results and limitations: Using unsorted PBMCs precluded a conclusive naive versus antigen-experienced comparison.

With respect to this clonotype: What it binds is not known.

Next came a second PCR, run for roughly 7 to 12 cycles, which used a sample-barcoded 5' primer along with a J-beta primer mix. Tags on each cDNA molecule came from a template-switch adaptor with 12 random nucleotides. MiXCR, run by TCRdb on the 5' RACE reads, gives a single entry per CDR3 protein. This sample has around 1,500,000 distinct CDR3 sequences, with around 39% found just once. Specimen: blood. This rearrangement joins TRBV7-2 to TRBJ1-2, with D possibly being TRBD1 (6 bases). This clonotype was sampled from a woman between 18 and 30 years old in good health. The CDR3 spells CASSLVWTDYGYTF. CDR3 bases: TGTGCCAGCAGCTTAGTTTGGACAGACTATGGCTACACCTTC.